The present T cell receptor beta chain was sequenced within a study of CD8 T cells in ankylosing spondylitis. Notes on the study in general: Significant enrichment of disease-linked clones was reported in matched ankylosing spondylitis synovial fluid. Earlier reports found some motif variants in synovial fluid and blood in reactive arthritis.

Making the TCR beta libraries involved quantitative 5'-RACE with molecular barcodes. In TCRdb, the 5' RACE reads were re-called with MiXCR into one record per CDR3 protein. Counted here are tens of thousands of distinct CDR3 sequences, 4% occurring once; the ten biggest clones make up roughly 4.2%. In germline, CDR1 is SGDLS, CDR2 YYNGEE. Trimming removed 3 bases at V and 4 bases at J, with 13 bases between. CDR3 length: 14 residues. This clonotype appeared many times. Its antigen is still unknown. The source material was blood, either unsorted or a sorted T cell fraction (not recorded which). The chain joins TRBV9 to TRBJ1-2; D is undetermined. This TCR was recovered from a female donor with ankylosing spondylitis or in good health (not recorded which). The CDR3 spells CASSALRAPYGYTF. The CDR3 DNA sequence: TGTGCCAGCAGCGCACTGAGGGCCCCCTATGGCTACACCTTC.